The entry below gives a single T cell receptor beta chain sequence along with its context. Antigen specificity is unknown. The PCR used 60 Vbeta and 13 Jbeta primers. The data were produced by immunoSEQ multiplex PCR, yet TCRdb's version contains in-frame clones alone and is incomplete. In the table there are 95,000 to 150,000 clones, roughly a sixth of which are singletons. The data were taken from a study of cytomegalovirus exposure and HLA in healthy donors. Study outcomes and limitations: An Asian-associated ancestry cluster reportedly showed fewer N-insertions than the roughly 670-donor mean in a later analysis. According to an earlier analysis, most TCR beta V segments yielded productive rearrangements about 90% or about 30% of the time.

The CDR3 is made up of 15 amino acids. The junction had 8 bases not matched to a gene; V was cut back by 5 bases and J by 8 bases. The germline V gene has CDR1 MDHEN and CDR2 SYDVKM. The TCR was taken from a female donor in good health and CMV-seropositive. The chain links TRBV28 to TRBJ2-1, with 11 bases that match TRBD1. Input material: PBMCs. DNA of the CDR3: TGTGCCAGCAGTCCTCCGGGACAGGGGGTCTATGAGCAGTTCTTC. Translating it yields CASSPPGQGVYEQFF.